This T cell receptor beta chain comes out of a study of T cells in Graves' hyperthyroidism and ophthalmopathy. Comment on this clonotype: Its antigen is undetermined.

RNA transcripts provided the source from which TCR beta CDR3 regions were amplified. In the first-round RT-PCR of the TCR CDR3, the HTBI primer set was used. TCRdb used MiXCR to reprocess the multiplex PCR reads, holding one entry per CDR3 protein. The sample includes hundreds of thousands of distinct CDR3 sequences, roughly 45% seen only once; the top ten take less than 8.5%. Broader study findings: Most expanded thyroid clonotypes above 0.001 also appeared in blood.

This CDR3 region has 13 residues. V lost 4 bases to trimming and J lost 0 bases, with 6 bases between them. CDR1 is SNHLY, CDR2 FYNNEI, per germline. The sequencing sample was made of peripheral blood or thyroid tissue (not recorded which). The chain is built from TRBV2 and TRBJ1-1; D gene ambiguous. The sequence was collected from an adult man with Graves' disease, either hyperthyroidism or ophthalmopathy (not recorded which). The CDR3 nucleotides are TGTGCCAGCAGTGGAGAGATGAACACTGAAGCTTTCTTT. It yields the protein CASSGEMNTEAFF.